These T cell receptor beta chains were read from a single sample in a study of blood T cell repertoires in COVID-19. TCRdb's table, derived via immunoSEQ multiplex PCR, lists solely in-frame clones and lacks some. This sample has roughly 60,000 clones, with around 83% found just once. The sequenced material came from peripheral blood. The receptors stem from a woman aged 80 or over with acute or convalescent COVID-19. CDR3s include the opening cysteine and the closing phenylalanine or tryptophan. The order of the fields is CDR3 length, V gene, clone size, CDR3 protein. Part of the rows lack a size; the others show once, few, many or a class for expanded clones.

length: 16
V: TRBV11-2
size: -
CDR3: CASSNGQPSLYSPLHF

length: 15
V: TRBV28
size: -
CDR3: CASQPRTGGNTEAFF

length: 14
V: TRBV5-1
size: once
CDR3: CASSFGEQDNEQFF

length: 15
V: TRBV10-2
size: -
CDR3: CASRASGISGGELFF

length: 18
V: TRBV6-1
size: -
CDR3: CASSEGSVRDSSNQPQHF

length: 11
V: TRBV25-1
size: -
CDR3: CASSAGYEQYF

length: 10
V: TRBV20-1
size: -
CDR3: CSASLDTQYF

length: 13
V: TRBV12-3/TRBV12-4
size: -
CDR3: CASSPGRSGDQHF

length: 17
V: TRBV4-1
size: -
CDR3: CASSQDQPDRVRIKLFF

length: 15
V: TRBV10-3
size: -
CDR3: CAILDPGQSTDTQYF

length: 14
V: TRBV6-4
size: -
CDR3: CASSLAGGTGELFF

length: 15
V: TRBV9
size: once
CDR3: CASSVDSVSGNTIYF

length: 16
V: TRBV9
size: -
CDR3: CASSVGFGSGWEPQHF

length: 15
V: TRBV6-5
size: -
CDR3: CASSFGQGPNYGYTF

length: 14
V: TRBV9
size: -
CDR3: CASSVAGSYNEQFF

length: 15
V: TRBV28
size: once
CDR3: CASSFLSGGTGELFF

length: 13
V: TRBV5-1
size: -
CDR3: CASSGQGTDTQYF

length: 14
V: TRBV19
size: -
CDR3: CASSKSGITGELFF

length: 16
V: TRBV27
size: -
CDR3: CASSLSEAAPNSPLHF

length: 15
V: TRBV7-2
size: -
CDR3: CASSYALAYKETQYF

length: 15
V: TRBV6-1
size: -
CDR3: CASSEGQGRSYEQYF

length: 13
V: TRBV27
size: -
CDR3: CASSFRSGAEQYF

length: 16
V: TRBV14
size: -
CDR3: CASSQPTGRGTGELFF

length: 14
V: TRBV11-1
size: -
CDR3: CASSWTDSYNEQFF

length: 13
V: TRBV27
size: -
CDR3: CASSLSNRETQYF

length: 14
V: TRBV2
size: -
CDR3: CASRARDRGSPLHF

length: 15
V: TRBV28
size: few
CDR3: CASSLYRVVNQPQHF

length: 13
V: TRBV6-5
size: -
CDR3: CASSTHRTGELFF

length: 13
V: TRBV9
size: -
CDR3: CASSVGGVNEQFF

length: 14
V: TRBV3-1/TRBV3-2
size: -
CDR3: CASSRQGRDGELFF

length: 16
V: TRBV9
size: -
CDR3: CASSPRQGRLSDTQYF

length: 15
V: TRBV24-1
size: -
CDR3: CATSDSGVANYGYTF

length: 15
V: TRBV5-4
size: -
CDR3: CASSPGTGGHQPQHF

length: 14
V: TRBV5-6
size: -
CDR3: CASSLGLAQETQYF

length: 16
V: TRBV24-1
size: -
CDR3: CATSEGTGQAKETQYF

length: 16
V: TRBV5-1
size: -
CDR3: CASSLGPGTENTEAFF

length: 16
V: TRBV11-2
size: -
CDR3: CASSLDGGGTGYGYTF

length: 12
V: TRBV3-1/TRBV3-2
size: -
CDR3: CASSPQGGEQFF

length: 13
V: TRBV28
size: -
CDR3: CASSPSGAYGYTF

length: 16
V: TRBV11-2
size: -
CDR3: CASSLEGRTNTGELFF

length: 17
V: TRBV4-2
size: -
CDR3: CASSQDQGTTVVDGYTF

length: 16
V: TRBV27
size: -
CDR3: CASSSLAGAGTGELFF

length: 14
V: TRBV11-2
size: -
CDR3: CASSLSPGGYGYTF

length: 15
V: TRBV6-5
size: once
CDR3: CASWSSGSPTYEQYF

length: 14
V: TRBV20-1
size: -
CDR3: CSASRQANPYRYTF

length: 15
V: TRBV3-1/TRBV3-2
size: -
CDR3: CASSPRTGNTGELFF

length: 15
V: TRBV2
size: -
CDR3: CASSLKTGVNSPLHF